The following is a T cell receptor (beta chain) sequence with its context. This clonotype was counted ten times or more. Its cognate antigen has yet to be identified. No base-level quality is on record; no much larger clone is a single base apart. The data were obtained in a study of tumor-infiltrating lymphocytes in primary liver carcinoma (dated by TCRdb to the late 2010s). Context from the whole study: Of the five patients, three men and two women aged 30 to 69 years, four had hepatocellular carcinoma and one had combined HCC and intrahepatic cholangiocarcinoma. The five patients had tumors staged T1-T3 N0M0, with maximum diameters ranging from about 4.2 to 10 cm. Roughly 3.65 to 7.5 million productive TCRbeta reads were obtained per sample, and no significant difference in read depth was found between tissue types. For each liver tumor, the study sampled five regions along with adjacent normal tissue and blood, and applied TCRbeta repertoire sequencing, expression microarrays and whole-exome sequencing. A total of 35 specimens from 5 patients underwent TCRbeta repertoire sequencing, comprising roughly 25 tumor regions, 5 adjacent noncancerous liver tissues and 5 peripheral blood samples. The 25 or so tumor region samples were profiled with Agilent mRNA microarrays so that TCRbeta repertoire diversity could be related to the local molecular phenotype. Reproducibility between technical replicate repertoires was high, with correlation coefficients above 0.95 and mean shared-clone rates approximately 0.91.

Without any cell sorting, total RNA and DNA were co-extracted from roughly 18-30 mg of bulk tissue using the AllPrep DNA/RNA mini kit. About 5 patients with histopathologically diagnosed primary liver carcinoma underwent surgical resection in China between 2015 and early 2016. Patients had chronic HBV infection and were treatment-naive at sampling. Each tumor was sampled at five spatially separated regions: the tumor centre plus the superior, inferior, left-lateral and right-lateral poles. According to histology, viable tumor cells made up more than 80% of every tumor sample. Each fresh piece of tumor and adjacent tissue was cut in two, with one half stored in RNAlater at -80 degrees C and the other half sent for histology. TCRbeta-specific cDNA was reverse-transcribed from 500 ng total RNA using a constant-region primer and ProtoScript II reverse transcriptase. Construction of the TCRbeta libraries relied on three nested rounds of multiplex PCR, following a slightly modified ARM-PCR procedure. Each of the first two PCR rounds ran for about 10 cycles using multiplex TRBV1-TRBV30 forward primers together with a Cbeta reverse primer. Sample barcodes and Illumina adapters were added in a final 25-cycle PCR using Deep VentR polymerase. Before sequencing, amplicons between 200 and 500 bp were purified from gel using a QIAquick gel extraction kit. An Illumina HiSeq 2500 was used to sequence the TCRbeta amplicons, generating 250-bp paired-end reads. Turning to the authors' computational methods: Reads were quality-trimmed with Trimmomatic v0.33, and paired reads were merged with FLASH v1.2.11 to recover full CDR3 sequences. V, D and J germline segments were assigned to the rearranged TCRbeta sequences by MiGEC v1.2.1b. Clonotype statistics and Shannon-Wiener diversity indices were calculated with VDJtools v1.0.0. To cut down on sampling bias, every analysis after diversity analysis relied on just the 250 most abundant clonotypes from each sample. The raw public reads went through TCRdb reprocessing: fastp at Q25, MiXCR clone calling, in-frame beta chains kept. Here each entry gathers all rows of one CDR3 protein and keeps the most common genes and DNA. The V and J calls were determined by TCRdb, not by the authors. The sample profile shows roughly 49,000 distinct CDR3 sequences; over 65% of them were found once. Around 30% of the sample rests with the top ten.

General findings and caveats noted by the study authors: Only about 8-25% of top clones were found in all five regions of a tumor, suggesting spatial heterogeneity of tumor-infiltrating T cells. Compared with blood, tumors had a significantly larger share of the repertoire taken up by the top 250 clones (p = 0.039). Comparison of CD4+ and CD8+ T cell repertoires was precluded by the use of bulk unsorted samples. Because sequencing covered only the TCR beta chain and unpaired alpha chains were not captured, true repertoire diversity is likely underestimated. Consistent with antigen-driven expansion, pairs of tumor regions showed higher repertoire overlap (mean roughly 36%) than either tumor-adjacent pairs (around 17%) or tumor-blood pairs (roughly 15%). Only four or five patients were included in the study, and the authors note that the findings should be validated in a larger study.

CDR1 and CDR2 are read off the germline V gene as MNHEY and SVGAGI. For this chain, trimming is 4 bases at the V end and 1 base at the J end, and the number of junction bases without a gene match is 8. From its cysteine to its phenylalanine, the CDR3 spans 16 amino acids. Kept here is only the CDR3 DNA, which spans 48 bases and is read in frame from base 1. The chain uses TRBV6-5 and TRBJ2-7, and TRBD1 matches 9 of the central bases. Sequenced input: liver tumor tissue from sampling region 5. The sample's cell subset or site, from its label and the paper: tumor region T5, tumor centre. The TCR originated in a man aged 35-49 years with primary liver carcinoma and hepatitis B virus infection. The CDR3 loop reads CASSFIPTGGSYEQYF. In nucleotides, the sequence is TGTGCCAGCAGTTTCATACCGACAGGGGGTTCCTACGAGCAGTACTTC.